Below are 32 T cell receptor beta chains sequenced from a single sample in a study of T cell responses to AZD1222 COVID-19 vaccine. Here immunoSEQ multiplex PCR was the method, and the copy in TCRdb shows in-frame clones only, minus some. In the table there are tens of thousands of clones, roughly 87% of which are singletons. The sequencing used peripheral blood, collected on day 0 of MenACWY control vaccination. These receptors came from an adult in good health.

This clone was picked up one time. V gene TRBV5-4 combines with J gene TRBJ2-4; D gene uncertain. V gave up 2 bases and J gave up 1 base, with 7 bases separating them. Germline V CDR1 and CDR2: SGHNT, YYREEE (reference sequence). This CDR3 has 14 amino acids. The CDR3 is CASSFPGAKNIQYF. CDR3 DNA sequence: TGTGCCAGCAGCTTTCCCGGTGCCAAAAACATTCAGTACTTC. Full variable domain (outside the CDR3, taken from reference TRBV5-4 and TRBJ2-4): ETGVTQSPTHLIKTRGQQVTLRCSSQSGHNTVSWYQQALGQGPQFIFQYYREEENGRGNFPPRFSGLQFPNYSSELNVNALELDDSALYLCASSFPGAKNIQYFGAGTRLSVL.

The chain has TRBV20-1 and TRBJ2-4, with unresolved D. Germline V CDR1 and CDR2: DFQATT, SNEGSKA (reference sequence). The CDR3 has 10 amino acids. V was clipped by 5 bases and J by 7 bases, with 6 bases between them. The CDR3: CSASENIQYF. The CDR3 region has the DNA TGCAGTGCTTCAGAGAACATTCAGTACTTC.

This chain connects TRBV6-4 to TRBJ2-1, with 10 nucleotides matching TRBD2. Per the germline V gene, CDR1 is MRHNA and CDR2 is SNTAGT. V was clipped by 0 bases and J by 8 bases; unmatched bases: 4. The CDR3 spans 15 residues. CDR3 nucleotide sequence: TGTGCCAGCAGTGACTCCAGCGGGGGGGTCCATGAGCAGTTCTTC. Its protein is CASSDSSGGVHEQFF.

This clone was seen only a few times. CDR3 sequence reads: CASSFQFSPLHF. CDR3 DNA: TGTGCCAGCAGTTTCCAGTTTTCACCCCTCCACTTT. The V and J genes are TRBV27 and TRBJ1-6, with D uncertain. The V gene lost 3 bases and the J gene lost 9 bases, with 6 bases spanning the gap. This CDR3 contains 12 residues. Germline V gene lookup returns CDR1 MNHEY and CDR2 SMNVEV (reference sequence).

A remark on this clone: It may be a read error: a sequence one base away is much more abundant. The CDR3 loop reads CASSYARTGDSYEQYF. CDR3 DNA: TGTGCCAGCAGTTACGCCCGGACAGGGGATTCCTACGAGCAGTACTTC. The chain couples TRBV6-5 to TRBJ2-7, with TRBD1 identical over 9 bases. V was pared by 2 bases and J by 1 base, with 6 bases of the junction left unmatched. The CDR3 is 16 residues long. Germline loops: CDR1 MNHEY, CDR2 SVGAGI.

The chain carries TRBV19 and TRBJ1-2, with D hard to call. Germline CDR1 reads LNHDA; CDR2 reads SQIVND (reference sequence). The CDR3 covers 12 residues. Trimming stripped 5 bases from V and 3 bases from J, with 7 bases between. The CDR3 sequence is CASSWTDYGYTF. CDR3 DNA: TGTGCCAGTAGTTGGACCGACTATGGCTACACCTTC.

The DNA for the CDR3 is TGTGCCAGCAGCCAGGACAGGGGCCGTGCCGATGGCTACACCTTC. Residues: CASSQDRGRADGYTF. The J gene is TRBJ1-2, the V gene TRBV5-4; 9 bases match TRBD1. J lost 6 bases, V lost 4 bases, and 10 bases had no gene match. CDR1 SGHNT and CDR2 YYREEE come from the germline V gene (reference sequence). The CDR3 spans 15 residues.

V gene TRBV6-5 combines with J gene TRBJ1-6; tentatively, D is TRBD1 (5 bases). The CDR3 has 15 amino acids. CDR1 and CDR2 (germline): MNHEY, SVGAGI. The V end lost 6 bases, the J end lost 10 bases, and 19 bases lay between the germline ends. The CDR3 here is CASRPRGSGDSPLHF. DNA of the CDR3: TGTGCCAGCAGGCCCAGAGGTAGTGGGGACTCACCCCTCCACTTT.

The genes are TRBV19 and TRBJ2-7; D perhaps matches TRBD1 (6 bases). The CDR3 is made up of 14 amino acids. V gave up 6 bases and J gave up 7 bases, with 19 bases separating them. Germline CDR1 LNHDA, CDR2 SQIVND (reference sequence). CDR3 coding DNA: TGTGCCAGTAGAGGGGGAGACAGGACCAGGGAGCAGTACTTC. It codes for CASRGGDRTREQYF. Full variable domain (outside the CDR3, taken from reference TRBV19 and TRBJ2-7): DGGITQSPKYLFRKEGQNVTLSCEQNLNHDAMYWYRQDPGQGLRLIYYSQIVNDFQKGDIAEGYSVSREKKESFPLTVTSAQKNPTAFYLCASRGGDRTREQYFGPGTRLTVT.

This chain connects TRBV18 to TRBJ2-6; the D gene is possibly TRBD2 (5 bases). Trimming removed 1 base from V and 2 bases from J, with 12 bases in between. Germline V gene sequence: CDR1 KGHSH, CDR2 LQKENI. CDR3 size: 17 residues. The CDR3 region has the DNA TGTGCCAGCTCACCACAATCGAGAGGGCCTGGGGCCAACGTCCTGACTTTC. Translation: CASSPQSRGPGANVLTF.

The CDR3, as DNA: TGCGCCAGCAGCTTGGGGACAGTAAATTCACCCCTCCACTTT. It yields the protein CASSLGTVNSPLHF. This chain uses TRBV5-1 with TRBJ1-6; TRBD1 is a possible D gene (6 bases). V was pared by 0 bases and J by 7 bases, with 8 bases between. Germline V gene lookup returns CDR1 SGHRS and CDR2 YFSETQ. The CDR3 covers 14 residues.

V and J are TRBV19 and TRBJ2-1, with a tentative D call TRBD1 (5 bases). CDR3 length: 14 amino acids. The germline V gene has CDR1 LNHDA and CDR2 SQIVND (reference sequence). Trimming removed 8 bases from V and 6 bases from J, with 17 bases in between. This CDR3 is CASRSAGQTNEQFF. The DNA for the CDR3 is TGTGCCAGTCGATCGGCAGGGCAAACCAATGAGCAGTTCTTC.

This rearrangement joins TRBV10-3 to TRBJ1-5; weak D call: TRBD1 (6 bases). The CDR3 has 14 amino acids. V was trimmed by 3 bases and J by 2 bases, leaving 8 bases between them. CDR1 ENHRY and CDR2 SYGVKD come from the germline V gene. DNA for the CDR3: TGTGCCATCAGTGAACAGGGAGGCAATCAGCCCCAGCATTTT. The encoded protein is CAISEQGGNQPQHF.

The V call is TRBV9, the J call TRBJ1-1; D ambiguous. The CDR3 covers 14 residues. The germline V gene encodes CDR1 SGDLS and CDR2 YYNGEE. Deletions cut 0 bases from V and 6 bases from J, with 12 bases between. CDR3 sequence: CASSVGHIGAEAFF. In DNA form, the CDR3 reads TGTGCCAGCAGCGTAGGTCATATTGGGGCTGAAGCTTTCTTT.

J is TRBJ2-1 and V is TRBV11-2; 8 positions match TRBD1. Germline assignment: CDR1 SGHAT and CDR2 FQNNGV. V lost 5 bases, J lost 4 bases, and 7 bases stayed unmatched. This CDR3 contains 15 residues. The CDR3 DNA is TGTGCCAGCAGCCCAGGACAGGGAGGATACAATGAGCAGTTCTTC. Translating gives CASSPGQGGYNEQFF.

This clone was recorded only once. The V call is TRBV19, the J call TRBJ1-6; D is possibly TRBD1 (6 bases). The V end was cut by 3 bases, the J end by 7 bases, with 13 bases between. Germline V gene data show CDR1 as LNHDA and CDR2 as SQIVND (reference sequence). The CDR3 sequence is 15 residues long. This CDR3 is CASSIPRTENSPLHF. The CDR3 coding sequence is TGTGCCAGTAGTATTCCCCGGACAGAAAATTCACCCCTCCACTTT.

The chain joins TRBV27 to TRBJ2-3, with D unclear. The germline CDR1 and CDR2 sequences are MNHEY and SMNVEV (reference sequence). The CDR3 totals 14 residues. The V and J ends lost 3 bases and 4 bases respectively, with 11 bases between them. The CDR3 DNA reads as TGTGCCAGCAGTTTCTACGGCTACCCAGATACGCAGTATTTT. Its translation: CASSFYGYPDTQYF.

The sample holds a few counts of this clone. The chain uses TRBV28 and TRBJ1-5, with D possibly being TRBD1 (6 bases). Trimming removed 4 bases from V and 4 bases from J, with 14 bases in between. Germline values: CDR1 MDHEN, CDR2 SYDVKM. This CDR3 is 15 amino acids long. CDR3 in amino acids: CASSSAGASNQPQHF. CDR3 DNA: TGTGCCAGCAGTTCCGCAGGGGCGAGTAATCAGCCCCAGCATTTT. The variable domain in full, with the rest retrieved from reference TRBV28 and TRBJ1-5, is DVKVTQSSRYLVKRTGEKVFLECVQDMDHENMFWYRQDPGLGLRLIYFSYDVKMKEKGDIPEGYSVSREKKERFSLILESASTNQTSMYLCASSSAGASNQPQHFGDGTRLSIL.

The chain carries TRBV5-1 and TRBJ2-6, with 9 bases identical to TRBD1. The CDR3 has 18 residues. Germline CDR1 reads SGHRS; CDR2 reads YFSETQ. The V and J ends lost 1 base and 2 bases, in that order; junction bases with no gene match: 7. CDR3 protein: CASSLRGGDRAGANVLTF. The CDR3 DNA reads TGCGCCAGCAGCTTGAGGGGAGGGGACAGGGCTGGGGCCAACGTCCTGACTTTC. The complete variable domain, with remaining parts taken from reference TRBV5-1 and TRBJ2-6, reads KAGVTQTPRYLIKTRGQQVTLSCSPISGHRSVSWYQQTPGQGLQFLFEYFSETQRNKGNFPGRFSGRQFSNSRSEMNVSTLELGDSALYLCASSLRGGDRAGANVLTFGAGSRLTVL.

This chain uses TRBV6-1 with TRBJ1-1; TRBD1 might be the D (6 bases). CDR1 is MNHNS, CDR2 SASEGT, per germline. V gave up 3 bases and J gave up 11 bases, with 22 bases separating them. There are 15 residues in the CDR3. The CDR3 here is CASSDKTGFKRYAFF. CDR3 nucleotides: TGTGCCAGCAGTGATAAAACAGGGTTTAAAAGGTACGCTTTCTTT.

The J gene is TRBJ1-2, the V gene TRBV12-3 or TRBV12-4, with D unclear. Trimming removed 1 base from V and 8 bases from J, with 8 bases in between. CDR3 length: 12 residues. The CDR3 region has the DNA TGTGCCAGCAGTTTAGGAGGGAAGGGCTACACCTTC. It translates to CASSLGGKGYTF.

The rearrangement joins TRBV3-1 (or the pseudogene TRBV3-2) to TRBJ1-1; D perhaps matches TRBD1 (5 bases). Germline loops: CDR1 LGHDT, CDR2 YNNKEL (reference sequence). The CDR3 totals 13 residues. Trimming took 5 bases from V and 1 from J, leaving 8 bases between them. The CDR3 loop is CASSSGRNTEAFF. CDR3 in DNA: TGTGCCAGCAGCTCGGGACGGAACACTGAAGCTTTCTTT.

The rearrangement joins TRBV13 to TRBJ2-1, with 10 bases matching TRBD1. In germline, CDR1 is PRHDT, CDR2 FYEKMQ (reference sequence). This CDR3 has 21 residues. The trim removed 4 bases at V and 0 bases at J, leaving 18 bases unmatched. CDR3 in DNA: TGTGCCAGCAGCTACACCACGAAGGACAGGGGGTACCTCAGCTCCTACAATGAGCAGTTCTTC. This sequence encodes CASSYTTKDRGYLSSYNEQFF.

The chain couples TRBV9 to TRBJ2-2, with 13 nucleotides matching TRBD2. The CDR3 has 18 amino acids. From germline, CDR1 is SGDLS and CDR2 YYNGEE. The trim removed 4 bases at V and 1 base at J, leaving 7 bases unmatched. The CDR3 here is CASSSRLAGGRNTGELFF. The CDR3 DNA reads TGTGCCAGCAGCTCCCGACTAGCGGGGGGCCGGAACACCGGGGAGCTGTTTTTT.

The rearrangement joins TRBV9 to TRBJ2-7; 9 bases fit TRBD1. V lost 3 bases to trimming and J lost 3 bases; unmatched junction nucleotides: 10. CDR1 SGDLS and CDR2 YYNGEE come from the germline V gene. The CDR3 has 16 residues. The CDR3 spells CASSDYRDRDLYEQYF. CDR3 coding DNA: TGTGCCAGCAGCGACTATAGGGACAGGGATCTCTACGAGCAGTACTTC.

This chain connects TRBV30 to TRBJ1-2; no clear D gene. Trimming took off 1 base at V and 4 bases at J, with 7 bases between the two ends. Germline-derived CDR1 and CDR2 are GTSNPN and SVGIG (reference sequence). This CDR3 comprises 12 residues. DNA of the CDR3: TGTGCCTGGAGTGGAGGGCCCTATGGCTACACCTTC. It specifies CAWSGGPYGYTF.

This sequence joins TRBV3-1 (or the pseudogene TRBV3-2) and TRBJ1-2; tentatively, D is TRBD1 (5 bases). Germline V CDR1 and CDR2: LGHDT, YNNKEL (reference sequence). CDR3 length equals 15 residues. V shed 4 bases and J shed 4 bases, with 16 bases lying between them. The CDR3 nucleotides read TGTGCCAGCAGCCGGGGCCCCGCCGGGGGCTATGGCTACACCTTC. Its protein is CASSRGPAGGYGYTF.

This rearrangement joins TRBV4-1 to TRBJ2-3, with D hard to call. Per the germline V gene, CDR1 is MGHRA and CDR2 is YSYEKL. V lost 0 bases and J 4 bases, leaving 5 bases between the germline ends. This CDR3 region has 13 residues. CDR3: CASSQDWADTQYF. The CDR3 bases are TGCGCCAGCAGCCAAGATTGGGCAGATACGCAGTATTTT.

The rearrangement uses TRBV5-1 and TRBJ2-5; D is unclear. This CDR3 comprises 12 residues. The germline gives CDR1 SGHRS, CDR2 YFSETQ. The V gene lost 4 bases and the J gene lost 4 bases, with 8 bases spanning the gap. CDR3 nucleotide sequence: TGCGCCAGCAGCCGAAAAGGAGAGACCCAGTACTTC. As protein: CASSRKGETQYF.

The CDR3 sequence is CASSSRASRRTEAFF. Written as DNA, the CDR3 is TGTGCCAGCAGCTCCAGGGCCTCCAGAAGAACTGAAGCTTTCTTT. The chain couples TRBV7-2 to TRBJ1-1; a possible D gene is TRBD1 (5 bases). V gave up 4 bases and J gave up 5 bases, with 17 bases separating them. This CDR3 spans 15 amino acids. Germline-derived CDR1 and CDR2 are SGHTA and FQGNSA.

This clone was seen a few times. The V call is TRBV9, the J call TRBJ2-2, with unresolved D. V dropped 4 bases and J dropped 6 bases, with 7 bases sitting between them. Germline loops: CDR1 SGDLS, CDR2 YYNGEE. The CDR3 contains 12 residues. CDR3 protein: CASSPLAGELFF. As DNA, the CDR3 is TGTGCCAGCAGCCCCCTGGCCGGGGAGCTGTTTTTT. The complete variable domain, with remaining parts taken from reference TRBV9 and TRBJ2-2, reads DSGVTQTPKHLITATGQRVTLRCSPRSGDLSVYWYQQSLDQGLQFLIQYYNGEERAKGNILERFSAQQFPDLHSELNLSSLELGDSALYFCASSPLAGELFFGEGSRLTVL.

The CDR3 nucleotides are TGTGCCAGCAGCATTCTACAGGGTACAGATACGCAGTATTTT. Translation: CASSILQGTDTQYF. The V and J genes are TRBV7-2 and TRBJ2-3; a weak D match, TRBD1 (6 bases). The V and J ends lost 5 bases and 3 bases respectively, with 12 bases between them. Germline V gene data show CDR1 as SGHTA and CDR2 as FQGNSA. The CDR3 is 14 residues long.